A selection of T cell receptor beta chains follows, all from one sample in a study of blood T cells in healthy people across ages. Via MiXCR, TCRdb re-called the 5' RACE reads, giving one row per CDR3 protein. Here the sample spans about 670,000 distinct CDR3 sequences, about 51% being singletons. Sequenced input: blood. Source of these receptors: a woman of 80 years or more in good health. Each CDR3 is given with its conserved first and last residue. Each record gives: V gene, J gene, D gene, clone size, CDR3 DNA, CDR3 protein. A D gene is named only where the DNA matches it firmly. Expanded clones get a size class; other rows say once, few or many, or leave the size out.

v_call: TRBV5-1
j_call: TRBJ2-7
d_call: .
clone_size: many
cdr3_nt: TGCGCCAGCAGCTTGGATGGGCCAGCAAGCTCCTACGAGCAGTACTTC
cdr3_aa: CASSLDGPASSYEQYF

v_call: TRBV7-9
j_call: TRBJ2-7
d_call: TRBD1
clone_size: .
cdr3_nt: TGTGCCAGCAGCCCTTATAGTCGGACAGGGAAGGGGACCTACGAGCAGTACTTC
cdr3_aa: CASSPYSRTGKGTYEQYF

v_call: TRBV9
j_call: TRBJ2-5
d_call: .
clone_size: .
cdr3_nt: TGTGCCAGCAGCGTAGCTGGGGGATTCCAAGAGACCCAGTACTTC
cdr3_aa: CASSVAGGFQETQYF

v_call: TRBV5-6
j_call: TRBJ1-5
d_call: TRBD1
clone_size: .
cdr3_nt: TGTGCCAGCAGCTTGGAACAGGGGGCGAGGGACAATCAGCCCCAGCATTTT
cdr3_aa: CASSLEQGARDNQPQHF

v_call: TRBV5-5
j_call: TRBJ1-1
d_call: .
clone_size: .
cdr3_nt: TGTGCCAGCAGCTTGTCTCGAGGCGGAGCTTTCTTT
cdr3_aa: CASSLSRGGAFF

v_call: TRBV7-2
j_call: TRBJ2-7
d_call: TRBD2
clone_size: .
cdr3_nt: TGTGCCAGCAGCTTGGAGGGGAAGCGGGGCTACGAGCAGTACTTC
cdr3_aa: CASSLEGKRGYEQYF

v_call: TRBV3-1
j_call: TRBJ1-6
d_call: .
clone_size: many
cdr3_nt: TGTGCCAGCAGCCCCTGGGATTCACCCCTCCACTTT
cdr3_aa: CASSPWDSPLHF

v_call: TRBV7-9
j_call: TRBJ2-4
d_call: TRBD1
clone_size: many
cdr3_nt: TGTGCCAGCAGCCCCGGGACAGGAGTAAACATTCAGTACTTC
cdr3_aa: CASSPGTGVNIQYF

v_call: TRBV6-6
j_call: TRBJ1-5
d_call: .
clone_size: .
cdr3_nt: TGTGCCAGCAGTCGACGACAGAATAATCAGCCCCAGCATTTT
cdr3_aa: CASSRRQNNQPQHF

v_call: TRBV12-3/TRBV12-4
j_call: TRBJ2-4
d_call: TRBD2
clone_size: .
cdr3_nt: TGTGCCAGCAGTTCGCGACTAGCGGGGGGCCCAGTAAACATTCAGTACTTC
cdr3_aa: CASSSRLAGGPVNIQYF

v_call: TRBV7-2
j_call: TRBJ2-2
d_call: .
clone_size: .
cdr3_nt: TGTGCCAGCAGCCTATATGGACCCAACACCGGGGAGCTGTTTTTT
cdr3_aa: CASSLYGPNTGELFF

v_call: TRBV3-1
j_call: TRBJ1-1
d_call: .
clone_size: .
cdr3_nt: TGTGCCAGCAGCCAGGGGTGGGCAGGCAATACTGAAGCTTTCTTT
cdr3_aa: CASSQGWAGNTEAFF

v_call: TRBV3-1
j_call: TRBJ1-2
d_call: TRBD1
clone_size: .
cdr3_nt: TGTGCCAGCAGCCAGTCCCGGGACAGGGTACGTGGCTACACCTTC
cdr3_aa: CASSQSRDRVRGYTF

v_call: TRBV12-3/TRBV12-4
j_call: TRBJ2-2
d_call: .
clone_size: .
cdr3_nt: TGTGCCAGCAGCACCGGGACGGTTCGGAACACCGGGGAGCTGTTTTTT
cdr3_aa: CASSTGTVRNTGELFF

v_call: TRBV30
j_call: TRBJ2-1
d_call: TRBD2
clone_size: .
cdr3_nt: TGTGCCTGGAGTGTGCGGGAGGCTCGATACAATGAGCAGTTCTTC
cdr3_aa: CAWSVREARYNEQFF

v_call: TRBV7-3
j_call: TRBJ2-7
d_call: TRBD2
clone_size: .
cdr3_nt: TGTGCCAGCAGCTTAACGGGACTATCGCAGTACGAGCAGTACTTC
cdr3_aa: CASSLTGLSQYEQYF

v_call: TRBV14
j_call: TRBJ1-3
d_call: .
clone_size: .
cdr3_nt: TGTGCCAGCAGCCAAGAACTACGGAGTAGGAGCTCTGGAAACACCATATATTTT
cdr3_aa: CASSQELRSRSSGNTIYF

v_call: TRBV20-1
j_call: TRBJ2-3
d_call: .
clone_size: many
cdr3_nt: TGCAGTGCTACTCACAGGGACAACACAGATACGCAGTATTTT
cdr3_aa: CSATHRDNTDTQYF

v_call: TRBV20-1
j_call: TRBJ1-2
d_call: .
clone_size: many
cdr3_nt: TGCAGTGCTAGAGGAGTGGGCCTTAACTATGGCTACACCTTC
cdr3_aa: CSARGVGLNYGYTF

v_call: TRBV27
j_call: TRBJ1-5
d_call: TRBD1
clone_size: many
cdr3_nt: TGTGCCAGCAGTTTTGTTGGACAGGGAAATCAGCCCCAGCATTTT
cdr3_aa: CASSFVGQGNQPQHF

v_call: TRBV27
j_call: TRBJ2-1
d_call: .
clone_size: .
cdr3_nt: TGTGCCAGCAGTTTAAGGGGGACGGAGCATAGGGGCAATGAGCAGTTCTTC
cdr3_aa: CASSLRGTEHRGNEQFF

v_call: TRBV7-3
j_call: TRBJ1-1
d_call: .
clone_size: .
cdr3_nt: TGTGCCAGCAGCCAAACGAAGGGGGGCACTGAAGCTTTCTTT
cdr3_aa: CASSQTKGGTEAFF

v_call: TRBV12-3/TRBV12-4
j_call: TRBJ1-2
d_call: TRBD1
clone_size: few
cdr3_nt: TGTGCCAGCAGCCCTGGGACAGGGGGCGATGGCTACACCTTC
cdr3_aa: CASSPGTGGDGYTF

v_call: TRBV7-2
j_call: TRBJ2-2
d_call: .
clone_size: .
cdr3_nt: TGTGCCAGCAGCTTACCGCGACCGAACACCGGGGAGCTGTTTTTT
cdr3_aa: CASSLPRPNTGELFF

v_call: TRBV12-3/TRBV12-4
j_call: TRBJ2-5
d_call: .
clone_size: .
cdr3_nt: TGTGCCAGCAGTTCAGGGTACCGGTATGAAGAGACCCAGTACTTC
cdr3_aa: CASSSGYRYEETQYF

v_call: TRBV28
j_call: TRBJ1-1
d_call: .
clone_size: few
cdr3_nt: TGTGCCAGCAGGGGCCCAGGGCACTCGGAGGGGGATGAAGCTTTCTTT
cdr3_aa: CASRGPGHSEGDEAFF

v_call: TRBV10-3
j_call: TRBJ2-1
d_call: .
clone_size: .
cdr3_nt: TGTGCCATCGGAATAGGACCCTACAATGAGCAGTTCTTC
cdr3_aa: CAIGIGPYNEQFF

v_call: TRBV29-1
j_call: TRBJ2-3
d_call: TRBD2
clone_size: .
cdr3_nt: TGCAGCGTTGTATGGGCTAGCGGGAATAAGGCAGATACGCAGTATTTT
cdr3_aa: CSVVWASGNKADTQYF

v_call: TRBV6-6
j_call: TRBJ1-2
d_call: .
clone_size: once
cdr3_nt: TGTGCCAGCAGTTACCGGGACCGCCTCTATGGCTACACCTTC
cdr3_aa: CASSYRDRLYGYTF

v_call: TRBV20-1
j_call: TRBJ2-5
d_call: .
clone_size: many
cdr3_nt: TGCAGTGCTTTCCGCGGGGTAGGGGGAGAGACCCAGTACTTC
cdr3_aa: CSAFRGVGGETQYF

v_call: TRBV2
j_call: TRBJ2-1
d_call: .
clone_size: many
cdr3_nt: TGTGCCAGCAGCGGGGGACAGTTTGAGCAGTTCTTC
cdr3_aa: CASSGGQFEQFF

v_call: TRBV2
j_call: TRBJ2-4
d_call: .
clone_size: .
cdr3_nt: TGTGCCAGCATGAGGGATGCTTACATTCAGTACTTC
cdr3_aa: CASMRDAYIQYF

v_call: TRBV5-1
j_call: TRBJ2-4
d_call: TRBD1
clone_size: few
cdr3_nt: TGCGCCAGCAGTCTCCGAGGACAGGGCGATGATTCGTACTTC
cdr3_aa: CASSLRGQGDDSYF

v_call: TRBV20-1
j_call: TRBJ1-5
d_call: TRBD1
clone_size: few
cdr3_nt: TGCAGTGCTAGGCCCGAATTCCGGGACAGGGCCGAGGAGGCCCAGCATTTT
cdr3_aa: CSARPEFRDRAEEAQHF

v_call: TRBV20-1
j_call: TRBJ2-7
d_call: .
clone_size: many
cdr3_nt: TGCAGTGCTAGACAGCGACTCGTGGGGGAGCAGTACTTC
cdr3_aa: CSARQRLVGEQYF

v_call: TRBV12-3/TRBV12-4
j_call: TRBJ2-7
d_call: TRBD2
clone_size: many
cdr3_nt: TGTGCCAGCACCTTCCTAGCGGGAGGTTACGAGCAGTACTTC
cdr3_aa: CASTFLAGGYEQYF